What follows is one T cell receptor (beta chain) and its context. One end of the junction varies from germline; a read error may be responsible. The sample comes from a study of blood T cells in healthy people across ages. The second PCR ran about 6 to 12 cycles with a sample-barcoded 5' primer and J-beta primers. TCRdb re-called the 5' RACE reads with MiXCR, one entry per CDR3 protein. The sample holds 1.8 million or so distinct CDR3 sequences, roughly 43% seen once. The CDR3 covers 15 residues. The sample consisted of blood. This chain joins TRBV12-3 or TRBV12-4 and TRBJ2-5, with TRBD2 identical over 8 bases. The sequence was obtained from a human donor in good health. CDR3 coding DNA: TGTGCCAGCAGTAATAGCGGGGCCCTCCAAGGGACCCAGTACTTC. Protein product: CASSNSGALQGTQYF.